This TCR beta chain came from a study of vaccination effects on CD4 cells after COVID-19. This CDR3 is 15 amino acids long. Trimming took 4 bases from V and 1 from J; bases not matched to a gene: 7. Germline CDR1 reads SGDLS; CDR2 reads YYNGEE. Using immunoSEQ multiplex PCR, the repertoire was profiled, and TCRdb retains in-frame clones only, with some absent. Seen here are about 45,000 clones, roughly four fifths observed once, and the top ten hold around 30%. Antigen-specific CD4+ T cells expanded by the ViraFEST assay with viral peptide pools were then sequenced. Isolating CD4+ T cells followed approximately ten days of culture. According to PCR results, the person was infected with SARS-CoV-2 between March and December 2020. Cultures received IL-2 medium that replaced half the medium on days 3 and 7. Regarding this clone: The antigen remains undetermined.

Whole-study findings and limits: The study dataset contains few convalescent patients and includes no early post-infection timepoints.

J is TRBJ2-5 and V is TRBV9; 7 nucleotides match TRBD2. The receptor was isolated from a human donor who had a prior SARS-CoV-2 infection. The sample consisted of CD4+ T cells from PBMCs cultured with a peptide pool, taken before COVID-19 vaccination. In nucleotides, the CDR3 is TGTGCCAGCAGCTCGGGGACTATTCGCCAAGAGACCCAGTACTTC. It translates to CASSSGTIRQETQYF.